Below, 21 T cell receptor beta chains from the same sample are listed, as sequenced in a study of a mutant IDH1 vaccine in newly diagnosed glioma. Time point noted: week 47, end of study. In the vaccine, a single dose held 300 ug of the mutant IDH1 20-mer peptide, along with topical imiquimod. Which antigens these TCRs recognize remains unknown. Generated by immunoSEQ multiplex PCR, the TCRdb table keeps only in-frame clones and is missing some. This sample has about 52,000 clones, with about 80% found just once. The sequences come from PBMCs, collected from a glioma patient whose treatment included an IDH1 peptide vaccine. The receptor set was obtained from a woman aged 35 to 49 with glioma. Some clones in this sample may be carry-over from other donors' samples.

This chain uses TRBV5-5 with TRBJ1-4; D gene uncertain. Trimming removed 1 base at V and 6 bases at J, with 10 bases between. The CDR3 covers 14 residues. Germline CDR1 is SGHKS and CDR2 is YYEKEE (reference sequence). The CDR3 region has the DNA TGTGCCAGCAGCTTGTATGGCTCAGATGAAAAACTGTTTTTT. It codes for CASSLYGSDEKLFF.

In its sample, this clone was seen once. The chain is built from TRBV5-6 and TRBJ1-5; TRBD1 might be the D (5 bases). Deletions cut 4 bases from V and 6 bases from J, with 17 bases between. Germline V lookup: CDR1 SGHDT, CDR2 YYEEEE. The CDR3 has 15 amino acids. In DNA form, the CDR3 reads TGTGCCAGCAGCCAGTGGGGGGTTAGAGGTCAGCCCCAGCATTTT. Translation: CASSQWGVRGQPQHF. Complete variable domain (other parts from reference TRBV5-6 and TRBJ1-5): DAGVTQSPTHLIKTRGQQVTLRCSPKSGHDTVSWYQQALGQGPQFIFQYYEEEERQRGNFPDRFSGHQFPNYSSELNVNALLLGDSALYLCASSQWGVRGQPQHFGDGTRLSIL.

The gene calls are TRBV11-2 and TRBJ2-5, with D unresolved. V shed 5 bases and J shed 5 bases, with 6 bases lying between them. The CDR3 totals 11 residues. The germline V gene has CDR1 SGHAT and CDR2 FQNNGV. Here the CDR3 DNA reads TGTGCCAGCAGCCTACTCGAGACCCAGTACTTC. Translated, it gives CASSLLETQYF.

This clone showed up just a few times. One end of the junction is discordant with germline, which a read error may explain. The chain carries TRBV11-2 and TRBJ1-1; 9 positions agree with TRBD1. The CDR3 is 11 residues long. Germline CDR1 reads SGHAT; CDR2 reads FQNNGV. Here the CDR3 reads CASSTQGAPVF. DNA of the CDR3: TGTGCCAGCAGCACACAGGGGGCGCCGGTCTTT.

The rearrangement joins TRBV5-1 to TRBJ2-5; D is unclear. CDR3 length equals 13 residues. V was cut by 2 bases and J by 3 bases, with 8 bases left in between. Germline V gives CDR1 SGHRS, CDR2 YFSETQ. The DNA of the CDR3 is TGCGCCAGCAGCTTAACAGTGGAAGAGACCCAGTACTTC. It specifies CASSLTVEETQYF.

This rearrangement joins TRBV6-1 to TRBJ2-5; TRBD2 matches at 10 bases. The CDR3 loop spans 15 amino acids. Germline CDR1 is MNHNS and CDR2 is SASEGT. J was trimmed by 1 base and V by 6 bases; bases with no gene match: 5. The CDR3 spells CASRASGGPQETQYF. CDR3 in DNA: TGTGCCAGCAGGGCTAGCGGGGGCCCCCAAGAGACCCAGTACTTC.

The chain recombines TRBV10-2 with TRBJ2-5; D gene unclear. The V and J ends lost 3 bases and 4 bases respectively, with 3 bases between them. Per germline, CDR1 WSHSY and CDR2 SAAADI. This CDR3 spans 11 amino acids. CDR3: CASSDGETQYF. CDR3 in DNA: TGCGCCAGCAGTGACGGAGAGACCCAGTACTTC.

This clone occurred a few times. The chain is built from TRBV25-1 and TRBJ2-2, with 9 nucleotides matching TRBD2. The trim removed 6 bases at V and 6 bases at J, leaving 11 bases unmatched. The CDR3 consists of 16 residues. From germline, CDR1 is MGHDK and CDR2 SYGVNS. CDR3 sequence: CASSEGASGVSGELFF. CDR3 DNA: TGTGCCAGCAGCGAAGGAGCTAGCGGGGTGTCCGGGGAGCTGTTTTTT.

The chain joins TRBV2 to TRBJ2-1, with 12 bases lining up with TRBD2. With V trimmed by 6 bases and J by 4 bases, 7 bases remained unmatched. CDR3 length: 16 residues. Germline assignment: CDR1 SNHLY and CDR2 FYNNEI. Here the CDR3 DNA reads TGTGCCAGCAGGACTAGCGGGGGCCCCGGGTACAATGAGCAGTTCTTC. It codes for CASRTSGGPGYNEQFF.

Written as DNA, the CDR3 is TGTGCCAGCAGGCCCACGACAGAGTTTCAAGAGACCCAGTACTTC. Translated: CASRPTTEFQETQYF. V is TRBV2 and J is TRBJ2-5, with a weak D call TRBD1 (5 bases). The ends were cut back, 6 bases at V and 2 bases at J, with 16 bases in the middle. CDR3 length: 15 residues. The V gene's germline CDR1 is SNHLY and CDR2 FYNNEI.

V and J are TRBV19 and TRBJ1-6; D unresolved. Per germline, CDR1 LNHDA and CDR2 SQIVND (reference sequence). Trimming took 7 bases from V and 0 from J, leaving 16 bases between them. This CDR3 is 17 amino acids long. The CDR3 bases are TGTGCCAGTACTCCCAGTGGTCTCAGCTCCTATAATTCACCCCTCCACTTT. Its translation is CASTPSGLSSYNSPLHF.

This chain uses TRBV6-4 with TRBJ1-4; tentatively, D is TRBD1 (5 bases). Trimming removed 0 bases from V and 7 bases from J, with 9 bases in between. Germline CDR1 MRHNA, CDR2 SNTAGT. The CDR3 extends over 14 amino acids. The CDR3 region has the DNA TGTGCCAGCAGTGACTCCATGGGGGGTGAAAAACTGTTTTTT. Protein sequence: CASSDSMGGEKLFF.

This clone was seen a few times. V and J are TRBV7-9 and TRBJ1-1, with D tentatively TRBD1 (6 bases). The CDR3 is 15 residues long. Germline lookup yields CDR1 SEHNR and CDR2 FQNEAQ (reference sequence). Trimming pared 5 bases from V and 1 base from J, leaving 14 bases between. CDR3 sequence reads: CASSPAGGRNTEAFF. The DNA of the CDR3 is TGTGCCAGCAGCCCGGCGGGGGGCCGGAACACTGAAGCTTTCTTT.

This clone showed up just a few times. The chain couples TRBV5-1 to TRBJ1-2; D call uncertain. Germline values: CDR1 SGHRS, CDR2 YFSETQ. This CDR3 is 13 amino acids long. Trimming took off 0 bases at V and 7 bases at J, with 10 bases between the two ends. Here the CDR3 reads CASSLEASSGYTF. CDR3 coding DNA: TGCGCCAGCAGCTTGGAGGCCAGCTCTGGCTACACCTTC. Supplemented by reference TRBV5-1 and TRBJ1-2, the full variable domain reads KAGVTQTPRYLIKTRGQQVTLSCSPISGHRSVSWYQQTPGQGLQFLFEYFSETQRNKGNFPGRFSGRQFSNSRSEMNVSTLELGDSALYLCASSLEASSGYTFGSGTRLTVV.

This chain uses TRBV15 with TRBJ2-7, with D possibly matching TRBD1 (6 bases). This CDR3 comprises 12 residues. The germline V gene has CDR1 LNHNV and CDR2 YYDKDF (reference sequence). Between the trimmed V and J ends, which lost 5 bases and 5 bases, there was a span of 10 bases. In DNA, the CDR3 is TGTGCCACCAGCCAAGACAGGCACGAGCAGTACTTC. Translated, it gives CATSQDRHEQYF.

The chain recombines TRBV7-9 with TRBJ1-2; 7 bases map to TRBD1. Germline CDR1 is SEHNR and CDR2 is FQNEAQ (reference sequence). This CDR3 spans 14 amino acids. V shed 5 bases, J shed 7 bases, and the junction held 10 bases outside the gene matches. CDR3 region: CASSPGTAWSGYTF. As DNA, the CDR3 is TGTGCCAGCAGCCCCGGGACAGCCTGGAGTGGCTACACCTTC.

The chain joins TRBV30 to TRBJ1-6, with D uncertain. Germline lookup yields CDR1 GTSNPN and CDR2 SVGIG (reference sequence). Trimming cost V 4 bases and J 6 bases, with 4 bases left between them. The CDR3 extends over 11 amino acids. CDR3: CAWNSNSPLHF. CDR3 nucleotide sequence: TGTGCCTGGAACAGTAATTCACCCCTCCACTTT.

This rearrangement joins TRBV9 to TRBJ2-1, with D possibly TRBD2 on 6 matching bases. This CDR3 region has 15 residues. V lost 2 bases to trimming and J lost 6 bases, with 15 bases between them. The V gene's germline CDR1 is SGDLS and CDR2 YYNGEE. The CDR3 region is CASSVMEGIANEQFF. In nucleotides, the CDR3 is TGTGCCAGCAGCGTCATGGAGGGAATCGCCAATGAGCAGTTCTTC.

This clone was counted only a few times. The V and J genes are TRBV19 and TRBJ1-5; TRBD1 might be the D (6 bases). Germline V CDR1 and CDR2: LNHDA, SQIVND (reference sequence). The CDR3 spans 16 residues. Trimming left V 1 base short and J 0 bases short, with 10 bases between. CDR3: CASSIGQVISNQPQHF. CDR3 nucleotides: TGTGCCAGTAGTATAGGACAGGTCATTAGCAATCAGCCCCAGCATTTT.

The chain recombines TRBV30 with TRBJ1-5, with D possibly being TRBD1 (5 bases). Germline CDR1 is GTSNPN and CDR2 is SVGIG (reference sequence). With 4 bases removed from V and 2 bases from J, the gap between germline ends came to 18 bases. The CDR3 extends over 16 amino acids. In DNA, the CDR3 is TGTGCCTGGACCGGAGGGGTTGGGGTCGGCAATCAGCCCCAGCATTTT. Translating it yields CAWTGGVGVGNQPQHF. The complete variable domain, with remaining parts taken from reference TRBV30 and TRBJ1-5, reads SQTIHQWPATLVQPVGSPLSLECTVEGTSNPNLYWYRQAAGRGLQLLFYSVGIGQISSEVPQNLSASRPQDRQFILSSKKLLLSDSGFYLCAWTGGVGVGNQPQHFGDGTRLSIL.

This chain joins TRBV19 and TRBJ1-1, with D possibly matching TRBD1 (6 bases). CDR3 length: 16 amino acids. The V and J ends lost 5 bases and 0 bases respectively, with 16 bases between them. Germline V gene data show CDR1 as LNHDA and CDR2 as SQIVND (reference sequence). CDR3: CASSSPRGPMNTEAFF. DNA for the CDR3: TGTGCCAGTAGTTCCCCTCGGGGGCCCATGAACACTGAAGCTTTCTTT.